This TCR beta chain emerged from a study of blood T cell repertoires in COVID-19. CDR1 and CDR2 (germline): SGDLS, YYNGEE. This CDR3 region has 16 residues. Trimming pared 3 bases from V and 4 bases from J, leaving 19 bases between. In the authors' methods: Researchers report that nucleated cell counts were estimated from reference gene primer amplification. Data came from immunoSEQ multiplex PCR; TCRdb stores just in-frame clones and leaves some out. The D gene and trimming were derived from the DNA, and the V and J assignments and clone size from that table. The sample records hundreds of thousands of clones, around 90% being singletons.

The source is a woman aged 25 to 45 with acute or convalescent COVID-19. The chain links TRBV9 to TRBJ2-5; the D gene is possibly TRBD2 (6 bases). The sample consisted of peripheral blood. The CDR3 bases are TGTGCCAGCAGCGCGGGAGTAGCGCCCAGCCGAGAGACCCAGTACTTC. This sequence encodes CASSAGVAPSRETQYF.